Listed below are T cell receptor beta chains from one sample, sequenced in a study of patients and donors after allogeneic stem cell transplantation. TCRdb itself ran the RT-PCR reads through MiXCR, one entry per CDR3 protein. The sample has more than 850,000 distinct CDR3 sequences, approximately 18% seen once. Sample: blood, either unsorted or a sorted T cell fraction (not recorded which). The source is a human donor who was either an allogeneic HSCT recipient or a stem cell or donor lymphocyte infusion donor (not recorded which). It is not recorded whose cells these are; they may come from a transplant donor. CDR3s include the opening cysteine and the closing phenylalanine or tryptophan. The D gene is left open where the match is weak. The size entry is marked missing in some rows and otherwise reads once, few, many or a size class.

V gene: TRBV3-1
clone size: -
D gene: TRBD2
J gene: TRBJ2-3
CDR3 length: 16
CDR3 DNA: TGTGCCAGCAGCCAAGGCTGGCGGGAGCTCACAGATACGCAGTATTTT
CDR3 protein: CASSQGWRELTDTQYF

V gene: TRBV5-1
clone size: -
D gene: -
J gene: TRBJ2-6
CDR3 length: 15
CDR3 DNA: TGCGCCTCCGGGACTGAGGGGACTGGGGCCAACGTCCTGACTTTC
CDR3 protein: CASGTEGTGANVLTF

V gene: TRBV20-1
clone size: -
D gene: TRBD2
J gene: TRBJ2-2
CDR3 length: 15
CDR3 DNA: TGCAGTGCTAGAGTCCCTATAGCGGGAACCGGGGAGCTGTTTTTT
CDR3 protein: CSARVPIAGTGELFF

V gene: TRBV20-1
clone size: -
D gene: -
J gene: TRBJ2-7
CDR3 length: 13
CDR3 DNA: TGCAGTGCTAGGGGCAGGCTCCGCCACGAGCAGTACTTC
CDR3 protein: CSARGRLRHEQYF

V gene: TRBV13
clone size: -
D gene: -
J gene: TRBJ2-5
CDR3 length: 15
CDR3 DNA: TGTGCCAGCAGCTTAGAGGGGCAGGCCCAATGGACCCAGTACTTC
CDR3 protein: CASSLEGQAQWTQYF

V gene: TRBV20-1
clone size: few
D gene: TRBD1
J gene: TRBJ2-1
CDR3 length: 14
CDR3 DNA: TGCAGTGCCAAACCGGACAGGCGATGGGATGAGCAGTTCTTC
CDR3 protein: CSAKPDRRWDEQFF

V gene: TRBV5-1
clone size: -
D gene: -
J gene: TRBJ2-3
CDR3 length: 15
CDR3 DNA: TGCGCCAGCAGCTTGGGATTGGGCTTGGCAGATACGCAGTATTTT
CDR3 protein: CASSLGLGLADTQYF

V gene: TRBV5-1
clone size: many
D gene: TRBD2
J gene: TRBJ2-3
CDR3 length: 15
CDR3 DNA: TGCGCCAGCACAATTTGGCGGGAGCGCGCAGATACGCAGTATTTT
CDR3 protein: CASTIWRERADTQYF

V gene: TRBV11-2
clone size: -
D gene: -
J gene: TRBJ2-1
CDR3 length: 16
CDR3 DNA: TGTGCCAGCAGCTTAGGGCGGACTACCTCCTACAATGAGCAGTTCTTC
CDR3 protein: CASSLGRTTSYNEQFF

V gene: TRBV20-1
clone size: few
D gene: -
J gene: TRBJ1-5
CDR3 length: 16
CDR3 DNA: TGCAGTGCTAGAGATCCTGGGGGTAGGGGGAATCAGCCCCAGCATTTT
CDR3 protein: CSARDPGGRGNQPQHF

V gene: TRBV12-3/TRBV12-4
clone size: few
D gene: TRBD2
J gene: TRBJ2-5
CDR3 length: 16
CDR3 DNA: TGTGCCAGCAGGGGGGGGACTGGGGGAGGAAGGGAGACCCAGTACTTC
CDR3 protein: CASRGGTGGGRETQYF

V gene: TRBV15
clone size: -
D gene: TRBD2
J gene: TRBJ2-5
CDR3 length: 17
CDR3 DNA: TGTGCCACCAGCAGAGACCCACTAGCGGGAGTTCGGGAGACCCAGTACTTC
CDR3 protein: CATSRDPLAGVRETQYF

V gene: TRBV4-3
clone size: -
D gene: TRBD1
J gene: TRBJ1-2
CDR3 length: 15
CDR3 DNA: TGCGCCAGCAGCCAAGATATCAGGGGGCCCTATGGCTACACCTTC
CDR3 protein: CASSQDIRGPYGYTF

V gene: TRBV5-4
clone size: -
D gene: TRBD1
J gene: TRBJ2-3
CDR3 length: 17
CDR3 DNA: TGTGCCAGCAGCTTGGGGGGCCGGGACAGGGGTACAGATACGCAGTATTTT
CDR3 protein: CASSLGGRDRGTDTQYF

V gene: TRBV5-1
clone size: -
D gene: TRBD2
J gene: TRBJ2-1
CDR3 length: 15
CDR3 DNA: TGCGCCAGCAGCATGGGACTAGCGGGGGACGGCGAGCAGTTCTTC
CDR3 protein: CASSMGLAGDGEQFF

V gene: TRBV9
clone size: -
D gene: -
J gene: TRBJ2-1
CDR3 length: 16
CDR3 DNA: TGTGCCAGCCACGTTGGGGACCGCCCCTCCTACAATGAGCAGTTCTTC
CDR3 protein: CASHVGDRPSYNEQFF

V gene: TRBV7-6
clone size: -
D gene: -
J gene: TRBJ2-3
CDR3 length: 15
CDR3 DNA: TGTGCCAGCAGCTTAGGTCCGGCGGGCGGAGATACGCAGTATTTT
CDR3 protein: CASSLGPAGGDTQYF

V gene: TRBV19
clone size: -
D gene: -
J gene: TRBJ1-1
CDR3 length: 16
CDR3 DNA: TGTGCCAGTAGTCCCAGACGAAGGACAGAGAACACTGAAGCTTTCTTT
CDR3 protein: CASSPRRRTENTEAFF

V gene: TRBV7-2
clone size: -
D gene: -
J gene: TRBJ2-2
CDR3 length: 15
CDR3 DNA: TGTGCCAGCCGCCGCGGCGGCTCGAACACCGGGGAGCTGTTTTTT
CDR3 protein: CASRRGGSNTGELFF

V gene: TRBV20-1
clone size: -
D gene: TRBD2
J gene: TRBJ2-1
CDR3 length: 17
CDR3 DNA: TGCAGTGCTAGAGATAGCGGGGGTGAGAGCTCCTACAATGAGCAGTTCTTC
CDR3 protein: CSARDSGGESSYNEQFF

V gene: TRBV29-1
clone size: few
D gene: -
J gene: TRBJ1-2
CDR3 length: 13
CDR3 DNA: TGCAGCGTTGAAGATCGGCGGGACTATGGCTACACCTTC
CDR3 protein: CSVEDRRDYGYTF